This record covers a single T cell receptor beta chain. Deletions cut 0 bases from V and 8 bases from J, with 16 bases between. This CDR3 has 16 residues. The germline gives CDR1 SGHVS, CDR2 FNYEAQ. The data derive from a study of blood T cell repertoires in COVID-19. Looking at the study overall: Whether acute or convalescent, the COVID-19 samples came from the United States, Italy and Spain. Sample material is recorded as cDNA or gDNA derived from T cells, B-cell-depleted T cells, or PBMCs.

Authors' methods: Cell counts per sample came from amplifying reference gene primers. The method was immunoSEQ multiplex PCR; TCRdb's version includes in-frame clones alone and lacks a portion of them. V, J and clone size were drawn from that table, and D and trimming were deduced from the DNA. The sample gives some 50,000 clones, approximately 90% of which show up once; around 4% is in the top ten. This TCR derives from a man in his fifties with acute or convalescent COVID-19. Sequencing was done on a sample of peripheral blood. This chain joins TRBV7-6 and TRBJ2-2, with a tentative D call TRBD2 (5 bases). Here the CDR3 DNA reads TGTGCCAGCAGCTTAGCGGCGACACGGCGGGCGGGGGAGCTGTTTTTT. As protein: CASSLAATRRAGELFF. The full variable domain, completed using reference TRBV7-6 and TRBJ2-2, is GAGVSQSPRYKVTKRGQDVALRCDPISGHVSLYWYRQALGQGPEFLTYFNYEAQQDKSGLPNDRFSAERPEGSISTLTIQRTEQRDSAMYRCASSLAATRRAGELFFGEGSRLTVL.